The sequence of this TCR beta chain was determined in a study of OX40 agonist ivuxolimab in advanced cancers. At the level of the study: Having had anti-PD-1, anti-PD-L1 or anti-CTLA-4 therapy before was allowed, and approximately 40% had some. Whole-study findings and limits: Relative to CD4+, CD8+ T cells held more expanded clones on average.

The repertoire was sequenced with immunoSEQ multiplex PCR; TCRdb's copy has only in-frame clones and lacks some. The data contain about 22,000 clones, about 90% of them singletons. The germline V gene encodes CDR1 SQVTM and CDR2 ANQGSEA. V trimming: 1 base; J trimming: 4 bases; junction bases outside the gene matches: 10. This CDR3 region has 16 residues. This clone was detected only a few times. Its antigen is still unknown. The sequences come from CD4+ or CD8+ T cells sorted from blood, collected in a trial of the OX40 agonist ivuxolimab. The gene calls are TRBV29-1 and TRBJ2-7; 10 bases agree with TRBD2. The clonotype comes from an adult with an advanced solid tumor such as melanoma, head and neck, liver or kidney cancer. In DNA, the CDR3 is TGCAGCGTTGAAGGGGGACAGAGCGGGAGGGAATACGAGCAGTACTTC. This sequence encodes CSVEGGQSGREYEQYF.